These T cell receptor beta chains were read from a single sample in a study of blood T cell repertoires in COVID-19. Only in-frame clones appear in the TCRdb table, and some are missing; sequencing was by immunoSEQ multiplex PCR. The sample lists 110,000 to 150,000 clones; about 87% were seen once. The sample taken for sequencing was peripheral blood. The receptors stem from a woman between 50 and 59 years old with acute or convalescent COVID-19. CDR3s include the opening cysteine and the closing phenylalanine or tryptophan. Each record gives: D gene, V gene, J gene, clone size, CDR3 DNA, CDR3 protein. D genes are given only for firm matches. Size is stated for part of the rows, as once, few or many counts, or as a class when the clone is expanded.

TRBD1	TRBV12-5	TRBJ1-2	NA	TGTGCTAGTGCCTGGGGGGACAGGGCATATGGCTACACCTTC	CASAWGDRAYGYTF
NA	TRBV3-1/TRBV3-2	TRBJ1-3	NA	TGTGCCAGCAGCCAAGAACAGCTATCAGGAAACACCATATATTTT	CASSQEQLSGNTIYF
TRBD1	TRBV19	TRBJ2-7	NA	TGTGCCAGCAGGGCCGGGACAGGGATTCCCTACGAGCAGTACTTC	CASRAGTGIPYEQYF
NA	TRBV4-1	TRBJ1-6	NA	TGCGCCAGCAGCGCTTTCGGACAGAATAATTCACCCCTCCACTTT	CASSAFGQNNSPLHF
NA	TRBV6-5	TRBJ2-3	NA	TGTGCCATCGCACAACCCGGGTGGGAGGATACGCAGTATTTT	CAIAQPGWEDTQYF
TRBD2	TRBV6-5	TRBJ2-3	NA	TGTGCCAGCAGTTACAATCCAGCGGGAGTAACAGATACGCAGTATTTT	CASSYNPAGVTDTQYF
NA	TRBV7-9	TRBJ1-2	NA	TGTGCCAGCAGCGCCACGACAGGAGCTGGCTACACCTTC	CASSATTGAGYTF
NA	TRBV5-4	TRBJ2-7	NA	TGTGCCAGCAGGGTGGGGGGACAGTCCTACGAGCAGTACTTC	CASRVGGQSYEQYF
TRBD2	TRBV27	TRBJ2-3	NA	TGTGCCAGCAGTTCCGGGACTAGCGGGCGGGCGGGTACGCAGTATTTT	CASSSGTSGRAGTQYF
NA	TRBV7-9	TRBJ1-1	few	TGTGCCAGCAGCTTACTAGAGGGTGAAGGCACTGAAGCTTTCTTT	CASSLLEGEGTEAFF
TRBD2	TRBV15	TRBJ2-1	NA	TGTGCCACCAGCTTCTGGGCGGGAGGGACCTACAATGAGCAGTTCTTC	CATSFWAGGTYNEQFF
NA	TRBV14	TRBJ1-2	NA	TGTGCCAGCAGCCCCGGAGGGCTGGGCTACACCTTC	CASSPGGLGYTF
NA	TRBV10-3	TRBJ2-1	NA	TGTGCCACTGGGGGGAGCTCCTACAATGAGCAGTTCTTC	CATGGSSYNEQFF
NA	TRBV24-1	TRBJ2-3	NA	TGTGCCACCAGCCTAGGGGGAACGCAGTATTTT	CATSLGGTQYF
NA	TRBV28	TRBJ1-2	NA	TGTGCCAGCAGTTTACGGGGCTATGGCTACACCTTC	CASSLRGYGYTF
TRBD2	TRBV19	TRBJ2-3	few	TGTGCCAGTAGTAGAGCACTAGCGGGGTTCACAGATACGCAGTATTTT	CASSRALAGFTDTQYF
NA	TRBV5-1	TRBJ2-5	NA	TGCGCCAGCAGACTCCAGGGGACCCAAGAGACCCAGTACTTC	CASRLQGTQETQYF
NA	TRBV12-3/TRBV12-4	TRBJ2-7	few	TGTGCCAGCAGTTTTTTCACCTACGAGCAGTACTTC	CASSFFTYEQYF
NA	TRBV9	TRBJ1-1	NA	TGTGCCAGCAGGAGGATGGTGGACACTGAAGCTTTCTTT	CASRRMVDTEAFF
NA	TRBV6-5	TRBJ1-4	NA	TGTGCCAGCGCTACAGGAAGAGAAAAACTGTTTTTT	CASATGREKLFF
TRBD1	TRBV7-8	TRBJ1-2	NA	TGTGCCAGCAGCTTAGCGGACAGGGGGCCTGGCTACACCTTC	CASSLADRGPGYTF
TRBD1	TRBV6-2/TRBV6-3	TRBJ2-3	NA	TGTGCCAGCAGTATAAGACAGGGAGGCACAGATACGCAGTATTTT	CASSIRQGGTDTQYF
NA	TRBV5-1	TRBJ2-7	NA	TGCGCCAGCAGCTGGGATACGGGGATGGCCTACGAGCAGTACTTC	CASSWDTGMAYEQYF
NA	TRBV24-1	TRBJ1-1	once	TGTGCCACCAGTGATTTAGCGGGAGCTGAAGCTTTCTTT	CATSDLAGAEAFF
TRBD1	TRBV19	TRBJ1-5	NA	TGTGCCACCAAACAGGGGAATCAGCCCCAGCATTTT	CATKQGNQPQHF
NA	TRBV27	TRBJ1-2	NA	TGTGCCAGCAGCCCCGACGGGAACTATGGCTACACCTTC	CASSPDGNYGYTF
TRBD2	TRBV7-9	TRBJ2-7	NA	TGTGCCAGCAGCTTGGGGCTAGCGGGAGTTTACGAGCAGTACTTC	CASSLGLAGVYEQYF
TRBD1	TRBV29-1	TRBJ2-5	NA	TGCAGCGTTATTCCCGGACAGGCACAAGAGACCCAGTACTTC	CSVIPGQAQETQYF